The rows below give T cell receptor beta chains drawn from one sample of a study of blood T cell repertoires in COVID-19. Sequencing was performed with immunoSEQ multiplex PCR; in TCRdb, only in-frame clones are kept and a portion is missing. This sample has about 360,000 clones, with more than 75% found just once. What was sequenced was peripheral blood. Source of these receptors: a human donor in a cohort sampled during active COVID-19. Both conserved end residues are part of each CDR3. The D gene is left open where the match is weak. The size entry is marked missing in some rows and otherwise reads once, few, many or a size class.

clone size	CDR3 length	D gene	V gene	J gene	CDR3 protein	CDR3 DNA
-	13	-	TRBV30	TRBJ1-5	CAWAHRENQPQHF	TGTGCCTGGGCTCACAGAGAGAATCAGCCCCAGCATTTT
-	13	-	TRBV11-2	TRBJ1-2	CASSRYSNYGYTF	TGTGCCAGCAGCCGGTACAGTAACTATGGCTACACCTTC
few	17	-	TRBV9	TRBJ2-2	CASSVGGWGTTTGELFF	TGTGCCAGCAGCGTAGGCGGGTGGGGAACCACTACCGGGGAGCTGTTTTTT
-	15	-	TRBV19	TRBJ1-5	CASSVRTVIGQPQHF	TGTGCCAGTAGTGTACGGACAGTAATCGGGCAGCCCCAGCATTTT
-	14	TRBD1	TRBV19	TRBJ1-2	CASSPRDRGYGYTF	TGTGCCAGTAGTCCCCGGGACAGGGGGTATGGCTACACCTTC
once	15	-	TRBV5-1	TRBJ1-4	CASSLQGLANEKLFF	TGCGCCAGCAGCTTACAGGGTTTAGCTAATGAAAAACTGTTTTTT
-	14	-	TRBV7-9	TRBJ2-1	CASSHDLAINEQFF	TGTGCCAGCAGCCACGATCTAGCAATCAATGAGCAGTTCTTC
-	15	TRBD2	TRBV19	TRBJ2-1	CASSKLAGGPNEQFF	TGTGCCAGTAGCAAACTAGCGGGAGGGCCCAATGAGCAGTTCTTC
-	15	TRBD1	TRBV5-1	TRBJ2-3	CASTLTGYIGDTQYF	TGCGCCAGCACCCTGACAGGGTATATTGGAGATACGCAGTATTTT
-	13	-	TRBV7-9	TRBJ1-2	CASSLGGSYGYTF	TGTGCCAGCAGCTTAGGGGGCAGCTATGGCTACACCTTC
-	14	TRBD1	TRBV7-2	TRBJ1-5	CASSLDRENQPQHF	TGTGCCAGCAGTCTCGACAGGGAGAATCAGCCCCAGCATTTT
many	15	TRBD1	TRBV6-1	TRBJ2-2	CASSEVLGGAGELFF	TGTGCCAGCAGTGAAGTGTTAGGGGGCGCCGGGGAGCTGTTTTTT
-	14	TRBD1	TRBV20-1	TRBJ1-1	CSASSPGGEAEAFF	TGCAGTGCTAGTTCCCCAGGGGGCGAGGCTGAAGCTTTCTTT
-	15	-	TRBV30	TRBJ1-1	CAWSVRLQGNTEAFF	TGTGCCTGGAGTGTACGTTTACAGGGTAACACTGAAGCTTTCTTT
-	16	-	TRBV5-1	TRBJ1-1	CASSLQTQGRGTEAFF	TGCGCCAGCAGCTTGCAAACTCAGGGGAGGGGCACTGAAGCTTTCTTT
-	17	TRBD2	TRBV4-1	TRBJ2-1	CASSPGNRGDSYNEQFF	TGCGCCAGCAGCCCCGGGAATCGGGGGGACTCCTACAATGAGCAGTTCTTC
many	12	TRBD1	TRBV18	TRBJ1-1	CASSPIDRDAFF	TGTGCCAGCTCGCCAATCGACAGGGACGCTTTCTTT
-	14	-	TRBV25-1	TRBJ2-1	CASSEFADYNEQFF	TGTGCCAGCAGTGAATTCGCAGATTACAATGAGCAGTTCTTC
few	16	TRBD1	TRBV5-1	TRBJ1-4	CASSSTGGFSNEKLFF	TGCGCCAGCAGCTCGACAGGGGGCTTTAGTAATGAAAAACTGTTTTTT
-	15	TRBD1	TRBV7-3	TRBJ1-1	CASSETGTGPFGAFF	TGTGCCAGCAGCGAAACGGGGACAGGACCATTCGGGGCTTTCTTT
-	14	-	TRBV7-8	TRBJ2-7	CASSLEPGRYEQYF	TGTGCCAGCAGCTTAGAGCCAGGGAGGTACGAGCAGTACTTC
-	13	-	TRBV19	TRBJ1-2	CASRAGVYYGYTF	TGTGCCAGTAGGGCAGGGGTTTACTATGGCTACACCTTC
-	17	-	TRBV27	TRBJ2-2	CASSLTPTGKHTGELFF	TGTGCCAGCAGCCTTACCCCTACAGGGAAGCACACCGGGGAGCTGTTTTTT
-	13	-	TRBV12-3/TRBV12-4	TRBJ2-2	CASSLSYTGELFF	TGTGCCAGCAGTTTATCCTACACCGGGGAGCTGTTTTTT
-	14	TRBD2	TRBV5-1	TRBJ2-5	CASKGLAGEETQYF	TGCGCCAGCAAGGGACTAGCGGGGGAAGAGACCCAGTACTTC
-	12	-	TRBV30	TRBJ1-1	CACVMGGTEAFF	TGTGCCTGCGTGATGGGGGGCACTGAAGCTTTCTTT
-	18	TRBD1	TRBV5-1	TRBJ2-6	CASSFPGTGVSGANVLTF	TGCGCCAGCAGCTTTCCCGGGACAGGCGTTTCTGGGGCCAACGTCCTGACTTTC
-	21	TRBD2	TRBV7-8	TRBJ2-5	CASSLRTGGLSTRQLQETQYF	TGTGCCAGCAGCTTACGGACGGGGGGGCTATCAACCCGGCAACTTCAAGAGACCCAGTACTTC
few	15	-	TRBV2	TRBJ1-1	CASSGLVTVASEAFF	TGTGCCAGCAGTGGGCTTGTGACAGTTGCCTCTGAAGCTTTCTTT
-	10	-	TRBV11-2	TRBJ2-1	CASSLAPVFF	TGTGCCAGCAGCTTAGCCCCCGTGTTCTTC
-	14	TRBD2	TRBV6-5	TRBJ2-7	CASSPTGGDGEQYF	TGTGCCAGCAGTCCCACGGGGGGGGATGGGGAGCAGTACTTC
-	14	-	TRBV15	TRBJ2-5	CATSRTQGFQTQYF	TGTGCCACCAGCAGAACCCAGGGGTTTCAGACCCAGTACTTC
once	16	-	TRBV5-1	TRBJ1-6	CASSLGVPGLNSPLHF	TGCGCCAGCAGCTTGGGGGTTCCGGGTCTCAATTCACCCCTCCACTTT
-	15	TRBD2	TRBV6-1	TRBJ2-7	CASSEREGAVDEQYF	TGTGCCAGCAGTGAACGGGAGGGAGCGGTCGACGAGCAGTACTTC
-	16	TRBD2	TRBV9	TRBJ2-2	CASSVQTSPNTGELFF	TGTGCCAGCAGCGTACAGACTAGCCCGAACACCGGGGAGCTGTTTTTT
-	14	-	TRBV5-8	TRBJ1-1	CASSLLGRYTEAFF	TGTGCCAGCAGCTTGCTGGGCCGGTACACTGAAGCTTTCTTT
-	14	-	TRBV9	TRBJ2-7	CASSVGQDGDEQYF	TGTGCCAGCAGCGTAGGCCAGGATGGTGACGAGCAGTACTTC
-	17	-	TRBV5-1	TRBJ2-2	CASSTKFGTSNTGELFF	TGCGCCAGCAGCACTAAATTCGGGACATCGAACACCGGGGAGCTGTTTTTT
-	16	-	TRBV5-1	TRBJ2-7	CASSLDRTRRRYEQYF	TGCGCCAGCAGCTTGGATCGGACAAGAAGAAGGTACGAGCAGTACTTC
-	14	-	TRBV4-1	TRBJ2-5	CASSQDYYPETQYF	TGCGCCAGCAGCCAAGATTACTATCCAGAGACCCAGTACTTC
-	14	TRBD2	TRBV6-6	TRBJ2-7	CASSYSGGVYEQYF	TGTGCCAGCAGTTACTCGGGGGGGGTCTACGAGCAGTACTTC
once	15	-	TRBV9	TRBJ2-2	CASSPWTAGNGELFF	TGTGCCAGCAGCCCCTGGACAGCGGGAAACGGGGAGCTGTTTTTT
-	12	-	TRBV6-5	TRBJ1-5	CASSSGNQPQHF	TGTGCCAGCAGTTCAGGCAATCAGCCCCAGCATTTT
few	16	-	TRBV15	TRBJ2-7	CATSRVVEDSSYEQYF	TGTGCCACCAGCAGAGTGGTGGAGGACAGCTCCTACGAGCAGTACTTC
once	15	-	TRBV4-1	TRBJ2-7	CASSQEYLQAYEQYF	TGCGCCAGCAGCCAAGAGTACCTGCAGGCGTACGAGCAGTACTTC